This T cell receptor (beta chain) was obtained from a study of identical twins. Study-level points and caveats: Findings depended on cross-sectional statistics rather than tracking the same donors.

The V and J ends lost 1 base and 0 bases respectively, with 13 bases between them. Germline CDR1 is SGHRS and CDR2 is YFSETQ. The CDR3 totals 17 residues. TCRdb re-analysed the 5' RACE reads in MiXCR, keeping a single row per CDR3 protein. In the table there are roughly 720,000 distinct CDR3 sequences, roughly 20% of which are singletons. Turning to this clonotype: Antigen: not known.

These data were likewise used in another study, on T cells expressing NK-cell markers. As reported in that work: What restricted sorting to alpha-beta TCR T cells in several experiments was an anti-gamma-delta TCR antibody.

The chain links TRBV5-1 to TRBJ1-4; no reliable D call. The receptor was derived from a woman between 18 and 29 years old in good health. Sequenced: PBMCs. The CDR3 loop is CASSLSFSSATNEKLFF. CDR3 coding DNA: TGCGCCAGCAGCTTGTCTTTTTCATCCGCAACTAATGAAAAACTGTTTTTT. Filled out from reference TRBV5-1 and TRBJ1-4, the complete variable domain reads KAGVTQTPRYLIKTRGQQVTLSCSPISGHRSVSWYQQTPGQGLQFLFEYFSETQRNKGNFPGRFSGRQFSNSRSEMNVSTLELGDSALYLCASSLSFSSATNEKLFFGSGTQLSVL.